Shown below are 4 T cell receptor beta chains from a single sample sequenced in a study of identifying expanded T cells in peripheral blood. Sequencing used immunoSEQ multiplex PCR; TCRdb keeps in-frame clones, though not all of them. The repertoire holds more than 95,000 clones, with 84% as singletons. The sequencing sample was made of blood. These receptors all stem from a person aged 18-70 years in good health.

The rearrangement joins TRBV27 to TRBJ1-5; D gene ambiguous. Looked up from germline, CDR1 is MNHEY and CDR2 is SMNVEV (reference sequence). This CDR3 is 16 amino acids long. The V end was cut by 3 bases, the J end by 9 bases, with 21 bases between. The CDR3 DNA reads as TGTGCCAGCAGTTTCTCCTCGGACGGTAGCCGAGGGCCCCAGCATTTT. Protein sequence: CASSFSSDGSRGPQHF.

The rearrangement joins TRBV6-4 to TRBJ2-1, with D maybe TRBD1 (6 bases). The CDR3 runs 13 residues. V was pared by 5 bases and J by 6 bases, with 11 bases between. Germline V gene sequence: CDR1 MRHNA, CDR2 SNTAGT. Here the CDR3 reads CASSSQQGNEQFF. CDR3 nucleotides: TGTGCCAGCAGTTCCCAACAGGGCAATGAGCAGTTCTTC.

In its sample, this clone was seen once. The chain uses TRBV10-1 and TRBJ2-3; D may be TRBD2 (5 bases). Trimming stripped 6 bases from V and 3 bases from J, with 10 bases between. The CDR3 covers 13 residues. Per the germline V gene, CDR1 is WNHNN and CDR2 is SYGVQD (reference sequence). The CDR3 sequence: CASSAGVTDTQYF. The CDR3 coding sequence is TGCGCCAGCAGCGCCGGGGTAACAGATACGCAGTATTTT.

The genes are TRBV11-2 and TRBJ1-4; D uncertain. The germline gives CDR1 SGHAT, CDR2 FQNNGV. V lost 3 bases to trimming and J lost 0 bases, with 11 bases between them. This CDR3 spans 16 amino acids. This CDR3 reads CASSFNTGTTNEKLFF. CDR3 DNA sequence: TGTGCCAGCAGCTTTAATACCGGGACAACTAATGAAAAACTGTTTTTT.